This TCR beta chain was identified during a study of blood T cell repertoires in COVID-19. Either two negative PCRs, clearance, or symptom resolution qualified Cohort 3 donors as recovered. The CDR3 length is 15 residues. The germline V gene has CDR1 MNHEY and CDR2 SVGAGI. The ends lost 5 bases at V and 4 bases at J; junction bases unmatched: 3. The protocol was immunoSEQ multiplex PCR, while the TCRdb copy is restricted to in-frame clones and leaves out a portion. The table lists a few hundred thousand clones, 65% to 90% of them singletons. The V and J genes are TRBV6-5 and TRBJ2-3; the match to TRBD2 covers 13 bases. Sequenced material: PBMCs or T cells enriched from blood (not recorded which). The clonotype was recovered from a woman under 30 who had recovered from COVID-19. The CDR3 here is CASSRTSGSPDTQYF. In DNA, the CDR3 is TGTGCCAGCAGTCGGACTAGCGGGAGCCCAGATACGCAGTATTTT.